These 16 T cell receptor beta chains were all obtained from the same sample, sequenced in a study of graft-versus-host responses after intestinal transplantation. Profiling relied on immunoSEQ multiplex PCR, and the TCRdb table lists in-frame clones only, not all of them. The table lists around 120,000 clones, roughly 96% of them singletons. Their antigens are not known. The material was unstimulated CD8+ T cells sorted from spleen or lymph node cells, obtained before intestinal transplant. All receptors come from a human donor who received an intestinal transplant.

CDR3 sequence (DNA): TGTGCCAGCAGCTTAGTACCTGAAGCTTTCTTT. The encoded protein is CASSLVPEAFF. The V call is TRBV7-9, the J call TRBJ1-1; unclear D gene. Trimming stripped 1 base from V and 6 bases from J, with 3 bases between. Germline V lookup: CDR1 SEHNR, CDR2 FQNEAQ (reference sequence). There are 11 residues in the CDR3.

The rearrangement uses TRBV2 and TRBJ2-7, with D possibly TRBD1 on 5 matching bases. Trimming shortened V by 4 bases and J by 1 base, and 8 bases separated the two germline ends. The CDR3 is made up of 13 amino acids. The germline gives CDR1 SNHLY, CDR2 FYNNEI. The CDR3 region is CASSGGTSYEQYF. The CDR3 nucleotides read TGTGCCAGCAGTGGGGGCACATCCTACGAGCAGTACTTC.

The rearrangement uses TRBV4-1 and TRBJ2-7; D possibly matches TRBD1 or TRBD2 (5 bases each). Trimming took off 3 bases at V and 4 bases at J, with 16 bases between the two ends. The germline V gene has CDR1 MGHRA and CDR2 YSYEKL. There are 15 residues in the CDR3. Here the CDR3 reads CASSQIPGRKYEQYF. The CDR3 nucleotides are TGCGCCAGCAGCCAGATACCGGGACGGAAATACGAGCAGTACTTC.

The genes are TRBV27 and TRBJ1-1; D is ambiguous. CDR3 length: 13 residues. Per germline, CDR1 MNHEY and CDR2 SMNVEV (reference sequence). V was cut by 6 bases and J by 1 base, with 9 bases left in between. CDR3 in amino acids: CASSLRGNTEAFF. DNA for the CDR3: TGTGCCAGCAGCCTTCGGGGGAACACTGAAGCTTTCTTT.

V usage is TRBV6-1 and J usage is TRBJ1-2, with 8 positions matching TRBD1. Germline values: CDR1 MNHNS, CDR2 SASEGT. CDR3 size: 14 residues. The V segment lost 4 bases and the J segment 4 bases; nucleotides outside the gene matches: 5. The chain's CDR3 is CASSAVTGAYGYTF. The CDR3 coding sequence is TGTGCCAGCAGTGCTGTGACAGGGGCCTATGGCTACACCTTC.

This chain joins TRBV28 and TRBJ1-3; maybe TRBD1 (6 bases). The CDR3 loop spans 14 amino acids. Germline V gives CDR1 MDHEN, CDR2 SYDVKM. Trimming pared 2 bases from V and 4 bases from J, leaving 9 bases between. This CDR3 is CASSLTGGGNTIYF. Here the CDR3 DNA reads TGTGCCAGCAGTTTAACGGGGGGCGGAAACACCATATATTTT.

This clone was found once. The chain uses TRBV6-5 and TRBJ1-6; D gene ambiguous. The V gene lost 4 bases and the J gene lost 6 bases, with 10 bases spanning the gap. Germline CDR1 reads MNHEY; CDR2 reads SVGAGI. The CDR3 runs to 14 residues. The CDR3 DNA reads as TGTGCCAGCAGTTTGATTCCCGTTAATTCACCCCTCCACTTT. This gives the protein CASSLIPVNSPLHF.

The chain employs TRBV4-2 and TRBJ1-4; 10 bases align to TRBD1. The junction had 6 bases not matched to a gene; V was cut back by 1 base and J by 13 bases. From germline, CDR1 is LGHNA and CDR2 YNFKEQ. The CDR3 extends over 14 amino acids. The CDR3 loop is CASSQGTGGVRLFF. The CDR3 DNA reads TGTGCCAGCAGCCAAGGGACAGGGGGAGTAAGACTGTTTTTT.

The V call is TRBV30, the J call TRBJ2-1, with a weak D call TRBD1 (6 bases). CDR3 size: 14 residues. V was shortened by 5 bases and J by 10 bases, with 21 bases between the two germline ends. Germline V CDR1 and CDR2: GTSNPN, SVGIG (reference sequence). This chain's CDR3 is CAWALTTGIDEQFF. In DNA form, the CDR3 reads TGTGCCTGGGCACTAACGACAGGTATAGACGAGCAGTTCTTC.

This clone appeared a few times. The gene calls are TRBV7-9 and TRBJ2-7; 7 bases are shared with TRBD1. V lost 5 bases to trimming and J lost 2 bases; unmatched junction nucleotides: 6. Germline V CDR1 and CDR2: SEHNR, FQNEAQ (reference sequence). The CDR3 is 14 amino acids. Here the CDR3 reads CASSLRDRAYEQYF. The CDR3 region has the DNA TGTGCCAGCAGCCTCCGGGACAGAGCCTACGAGCAGTACTTC.

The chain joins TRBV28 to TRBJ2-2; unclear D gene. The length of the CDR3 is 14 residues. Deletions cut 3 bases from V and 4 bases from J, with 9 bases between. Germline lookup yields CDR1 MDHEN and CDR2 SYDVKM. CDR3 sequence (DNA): TGTGCCAGCAGTTTCGGAACAGCCACCGGGGAGCTGTTTTTT. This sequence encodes CASSFGTATGELFF.

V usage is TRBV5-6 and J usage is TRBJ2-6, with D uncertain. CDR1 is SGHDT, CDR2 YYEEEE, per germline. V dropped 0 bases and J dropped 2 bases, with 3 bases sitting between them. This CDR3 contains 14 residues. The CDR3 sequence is CASSLAAGANVLTF. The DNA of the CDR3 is TGTGCCAGCAGCTTGGCCGCTGGGGCCAACGTCCTGACTTTC.

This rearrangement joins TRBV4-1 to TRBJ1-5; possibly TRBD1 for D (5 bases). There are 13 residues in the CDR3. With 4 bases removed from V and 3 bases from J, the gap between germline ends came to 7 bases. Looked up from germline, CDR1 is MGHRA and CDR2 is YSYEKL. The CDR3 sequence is CASSPGLNQPQHF. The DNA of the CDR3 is TGCGCCAGCAGCCCAGGGCTCAATCAGCCCCAGCATTTT.

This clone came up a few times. Written as DNA, the CDR3 is TGTGCCAGCAGCGTAGGAGGACTAGCGGGAGACGAGCAGTACTTC. Translated, it gives CASSVGGLAGDEQYF. This chain uses TRBV9 with TRBJ2-7; TRBD2 matches 13 bases. CDR1 is SGDLS and CDR2 is YYNGEE in the germline V gene. After removal of 0 bases from V and 5 bases from J, the junction contained 2 bases not matched to a gene. The CDR3 has 15 residues. The full variable domain, completed using reference TRBV9 and TRBJ2-7, is DSGVTQTPKHLITATGQRVTLRCSPRSGDLSVYWYQQSLDQGLQFLIQYYNGEERAKGNILERFSAQQFPDLHSELNLSSLELGDSALYFCASSVGGLAGDEQYFGPGTRLTVT.

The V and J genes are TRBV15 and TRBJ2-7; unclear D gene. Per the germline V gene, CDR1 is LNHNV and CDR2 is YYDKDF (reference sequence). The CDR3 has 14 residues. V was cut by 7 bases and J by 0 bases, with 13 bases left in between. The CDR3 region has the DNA TGTGCCACCACGGATGGGCAGCCCTCCTACGAGCAGTACTTC. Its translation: CATTDGQPSYEQYF.

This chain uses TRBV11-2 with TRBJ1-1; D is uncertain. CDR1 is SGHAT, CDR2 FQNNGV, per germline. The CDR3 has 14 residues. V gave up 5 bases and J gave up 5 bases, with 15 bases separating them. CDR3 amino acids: CASSVSRGLTEAFF. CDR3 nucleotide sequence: TGTGCCAGCAGCGTAAGCCGGGGTTTGACTGAAGCTTTCTTT.